This TCR beta chain is drawn from a study of post-analysis software for immune sequencing data. The TCR beta cDNA libraries carried unique molecular identifiers. One entry per CDR3 protein results from TCRdb running MiXCR on the PCR reads. The sample has approximately 730,000 distinct CDR3 sequences, around 27% seen once. Note on this clonotype: Antigen specificity is unknown.

Between the trimmed V and J ends, which lost 5 bases and 3 bases, there was a span of 13 bases. This CDR3 has 14 residues. Study-wide results and caveats: There were five or six TRBV segments more frequent in patients than controls, and TRBV5-6, TRBV5-1 and TRBV20-1 were among them.

The chain employs TRBV12-3 or TRBV12-4 and TRBJ1-1; D is perhaps TRBD1 (5 bases). Sequenced: blood. This clonotype was sampled from a girl aged 5-17 years with multiple sclerosis. The CDR3 is CASSPDTGDTEAFF. CDR3 nucleotides: TGTGCCAGCAGTCCAGATACGGGGGACACTGAAGCTTTCTTT.